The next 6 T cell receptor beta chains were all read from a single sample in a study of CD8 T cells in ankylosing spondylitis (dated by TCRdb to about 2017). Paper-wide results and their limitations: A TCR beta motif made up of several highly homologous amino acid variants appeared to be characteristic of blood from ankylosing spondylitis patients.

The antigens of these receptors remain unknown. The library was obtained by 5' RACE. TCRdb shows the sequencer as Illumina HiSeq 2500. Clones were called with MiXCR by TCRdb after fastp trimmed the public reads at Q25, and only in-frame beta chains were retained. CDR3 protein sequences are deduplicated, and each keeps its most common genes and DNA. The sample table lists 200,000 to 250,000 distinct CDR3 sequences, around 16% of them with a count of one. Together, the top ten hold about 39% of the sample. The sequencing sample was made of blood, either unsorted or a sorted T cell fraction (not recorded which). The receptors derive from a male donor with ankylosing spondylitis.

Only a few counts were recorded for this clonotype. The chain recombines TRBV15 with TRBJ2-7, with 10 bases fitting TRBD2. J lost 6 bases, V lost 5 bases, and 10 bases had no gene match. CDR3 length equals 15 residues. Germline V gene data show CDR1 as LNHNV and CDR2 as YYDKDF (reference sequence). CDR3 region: CATSATSGIPSEQYF. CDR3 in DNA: TGTGCCACCAGCGCCACTAGCGGGATCCCTAGCGAGCAGTACTTC.

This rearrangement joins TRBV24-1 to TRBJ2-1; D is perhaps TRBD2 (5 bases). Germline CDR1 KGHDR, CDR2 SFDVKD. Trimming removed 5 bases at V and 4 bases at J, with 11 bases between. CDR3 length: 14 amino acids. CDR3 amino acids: CATSATGIYNEQFF. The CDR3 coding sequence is TGTGCCACCAGTGCCACGGGGATTTACAATGAGCAGTTCTTC.

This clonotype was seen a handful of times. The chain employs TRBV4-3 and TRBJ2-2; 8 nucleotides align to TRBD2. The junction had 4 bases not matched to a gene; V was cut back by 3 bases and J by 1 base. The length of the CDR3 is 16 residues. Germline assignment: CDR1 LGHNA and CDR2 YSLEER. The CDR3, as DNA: TGCGCCAGCAGCCACGATCTAGCGGGGAACACCGGGGAGCTGTTTTTT. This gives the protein CASSHDLAGNTGELFF.

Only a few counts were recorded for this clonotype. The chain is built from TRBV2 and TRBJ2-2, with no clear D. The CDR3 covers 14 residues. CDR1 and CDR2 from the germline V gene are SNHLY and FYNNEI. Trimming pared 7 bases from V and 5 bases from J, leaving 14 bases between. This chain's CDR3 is CASTPLPTTGELFF. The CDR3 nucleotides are TGTGCCAGCACCCCCCTGCCGACAACCGGGGAGCTGTTTTTT.

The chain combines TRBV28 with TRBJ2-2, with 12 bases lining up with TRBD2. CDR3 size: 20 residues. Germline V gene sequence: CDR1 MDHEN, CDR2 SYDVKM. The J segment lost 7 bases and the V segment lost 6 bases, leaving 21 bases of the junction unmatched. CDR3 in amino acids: CASRSPVIGRLAGAVGELFF. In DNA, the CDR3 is TGTGCCAGCAGAAGTCCGGTGATAGGGCGACTAGCGGGAGCGGTCGGGGAGCTGTTTTTT. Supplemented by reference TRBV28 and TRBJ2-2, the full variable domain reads DVKVTQSSRYLVKRTGEKVFLECVQDMDHENMFWYRQDPGLGLRLIYFSYDVKMKEKGDIPEGYSVSREKKERFSLILESASTNQTSMYLCASRSPVIGRLAGAVGELFFGEGSRLTVL.

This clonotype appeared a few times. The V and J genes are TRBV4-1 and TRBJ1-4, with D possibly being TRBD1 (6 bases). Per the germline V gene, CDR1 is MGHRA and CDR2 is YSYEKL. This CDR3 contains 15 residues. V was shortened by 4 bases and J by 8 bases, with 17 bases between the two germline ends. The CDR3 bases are TGCGCCAGCAGCCCAAGAACGGGGGCTGGAGAAAAACTGTTTTTT. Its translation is CASSPRTGAGEKLFF.